The next 10 T cell receptor beta chains were all read from a single sample in a study of Ad26.COV2.S vaccination and SARS-CoV-2 variants. Clones were sequenced by immunoSEQ multiplex PCR, and TCRdb holds only the in-frame ones, with some missing. Counted here are about 330,000 clones, roughly 90% occurring once; the ten biggest clones make up about 5%. Treatment here: some 20 received Ad26.COV2.S at low or high dose, single or two shots; five or six received placebo; per-sample allocation not given. Sampling occurred on day 63 after the first vaccine or placebo injection. This material consisted of peripheral blood, taken in a trial of Ad26.COV2.S vaccine versus placebo. These receptors were collected from a person aged 18-65 years who received the Ad26.COV2.S COVID-19 vaccine or a placebo.

The chain couples TRBV7-3 to TRBJ1-3, with a tentative D call TRBD1 (5 bases). This CDR3 region has 15 residues. The V gene lost 5 bases and the J gene lost 4 bases, with 15 bases spanning the gap. CDR1 and CDR2 from the germline V gene are SGHTA and FQGTGA. The CDR3 region is CASSPVGGTGNTIYF. The CDR3, as DNA: TGTGCCAGCAGCCCGGTGGGGGGAACGGGAAACACCATATATTTT.

In DNA form, the CDR3 reads TGTGCCAGCAGCGTACAGGGTTCTGGAAACACCATATATTTT. Its protein product is CASSVQGSGNTIYF. This chain uses TRBV9 with TRBJ1-3, with a tentative D call TRBD1 (5 bases). V dropped 1 base and J dropped 1 base, with 6 bases sitting between them. Germline V gene lookup returns CDR1 SGDLS and CDR2 YYNGEE. There are 14 residues in the CDR3.

The chain carries TRBV7-9 and TRBJ1-1; TRBD1 might be the D (6 bases). Germline V gene data show CDR1 as SEHNR and CDR2 as FQNEAQ (reference sequence). The ends were cut back, 5 bases at V and 11 bases at J, with 27 bases in the middle. The CDR3 is 16 residues long. The CDR3 nucleotides read TGTGCCAGCAGCCCCCGGACCGGGACATCGTACTTGTATGCTTTCTTT. It specifies CASSPRTGTSYLYAFF.

The V and J genes are TRBV11-3 and TRBJ1-4; D unresolved. CDR3 length: 14 amino acids. Germline V CDR1 and CDR2: SGHNT, YENEEA. V dropped 0 bases and J dropped 4 bases, with 6 bases sitting between them. The CDR3 is CASSLEGVNEKLFF. CDR3 sequence (DNA): TGTGCCAGCAGCTTAGAGGGCGTTAATGAAAAACTGTTTTTT.

A few counts support this clone. J is TRBJ2-7 and V is TRBV4-3, with D perhaps TRBD1 or TRBD2 (6 bases each). Germline-derived CDR1 and CDR2 are LGHNA and YSLEER. Trimming shortened V by 4 bases and J by 3 bases, and 16 bases separated the two germline ends. This CDR3 is built from 15 residues. The CDR3, as DNA: TGCGCCAGCAGCCGAGACAGGAGGGGAGGCTACGAGCAGTACTTC. It is translated as CASSRDRRGGYEQYF.

The gene calls are TRBV24-1 and TRBJ1-3, with D hard to call. The V end lost 4 bases, the J end lost 0 bases, and 12 bases lay between the germline ends. CDR1 and CDR2 (germline): KGHDR, SFDVKD. This CDR3 has 16 amino acids. CDR3 residues: CATSDLGRSSGNTIYF. The CDR3 bases are TGTGCCACCAGTGACTTAGGACGGAGCTCTGGAAACACCATATATTTT.

J is TRBJ1-5 and V is TRBV28; 7 bases map to TRBD1. Germline lookup yields CDR1 MDHEN and CDR2 SYDVKM. The CDR3 totals 16 residues. V lost 2 bases and J lost 0; bases outside the gene matches: 4. DNA for the CDR3: TGTGCCAGCAGTTTACCCGGGACAGATAGCAATCAGCCCCAGCATTTT. Translation gives CASSLPGTDSNQPQHF.

This clone was observed a single time. The CDR3 protein is CASSVERSYNEQFF. Here the CDR3 DNA reads TGTGCCAGCAGCGTGGAGCGCTCCTACAATGAGCAGTTCTTC. The chain carries TRBV9 and TRBJ2-1, with no clear D. CDR3 length: 14 residues. The germline V gene encodes CDR1 SGDLS and CDR2 YYNGEE. Trimming shortened V by 2 bases and J by 0 bases, and 6 bases separated the two germline ends.

The V call is TRBV9, the J call TRBJ1-2, with D possibly matching TRBD1 (6 bases). Germline values: CDR1 SGDLS, CDR2 YYNGEE. This CDR3 comprises 14 residues. The ends were cut back, 3 bases at V and 3 bases at J, with 12 bases in the middle. CDR3 in DNA: TGTGCCAGCAGCGCGACAGGTAATGACTATGGCTACACCTTC. This translates into CASSATGNDYGYTF.

This chain links TRBV7-9 with TRBJ2-1; D is possibly TRBD1 (6 bases). The CDR3 is 16 amino acids. The V gene's germline CDR1 is SEHNR and CDR2 FQNEAQ (reference sequence). Trimming pared 6 bases from V and 0 bases from J, leaving 15 bases between. The CDR3 DNA reads TGTGCCAGCAGGGGGACGGACAGCTTCTCCTACAATGAGCAGTTCTTC. Encoded protein: CASRGTDSFSYNEQFF.